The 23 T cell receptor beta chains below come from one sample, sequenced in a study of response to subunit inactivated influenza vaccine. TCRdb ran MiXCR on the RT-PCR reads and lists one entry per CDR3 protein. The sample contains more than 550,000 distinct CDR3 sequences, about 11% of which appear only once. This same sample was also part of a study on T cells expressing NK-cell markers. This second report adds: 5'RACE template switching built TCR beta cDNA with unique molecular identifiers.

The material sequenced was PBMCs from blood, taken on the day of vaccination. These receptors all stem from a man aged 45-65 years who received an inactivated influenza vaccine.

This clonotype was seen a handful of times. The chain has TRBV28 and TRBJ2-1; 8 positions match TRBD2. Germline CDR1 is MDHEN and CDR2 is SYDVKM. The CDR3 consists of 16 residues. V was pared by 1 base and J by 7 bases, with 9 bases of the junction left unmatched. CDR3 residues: CASSLYVSGALNEQFF. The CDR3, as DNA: TGTGCCAGCAGTTTATACGTTAGCGGGGCGCTAAATGAGCAGTTCTTC.

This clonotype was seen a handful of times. The DNA of the CDR3 is TGTGCCAGCAGTTTGTTTGAGCATCAGCCCCAGCATTTT. This codes for CASSLFEHQPQHF. This chain links TRBV27 with TRBJ1-5; D gene unclear. Germline V gene lookup returns CDR1 MNHEY and CDR2 SMNVEV (reference sequence). The CDR3 has 13 residues. Between the trimmed V and J ends, which lost 3 bases and 5 bases, there was a span of 8 bases.

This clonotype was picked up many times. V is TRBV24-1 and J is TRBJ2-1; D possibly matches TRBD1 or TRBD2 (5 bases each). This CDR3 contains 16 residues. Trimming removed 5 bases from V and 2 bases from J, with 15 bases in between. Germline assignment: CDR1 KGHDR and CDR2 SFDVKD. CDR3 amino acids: CATSGGEILTYNEQFF. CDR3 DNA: TGTGCCACCAGTGGAGGGGAAATCCTGACCTACAATGAGCAGTTCTTC.

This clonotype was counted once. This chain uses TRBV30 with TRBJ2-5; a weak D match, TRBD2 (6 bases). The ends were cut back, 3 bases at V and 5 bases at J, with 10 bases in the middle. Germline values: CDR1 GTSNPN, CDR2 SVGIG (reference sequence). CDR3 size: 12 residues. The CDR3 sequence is CAWRGGRETQYF. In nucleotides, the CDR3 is TGTGCCTGGAGGGGGGGTAGGGAGACCCAGTACTTC.

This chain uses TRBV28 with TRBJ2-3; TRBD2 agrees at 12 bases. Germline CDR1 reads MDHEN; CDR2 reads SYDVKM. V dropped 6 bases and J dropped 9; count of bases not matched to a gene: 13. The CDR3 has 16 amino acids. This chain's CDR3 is CASSRSSGRAHETQYF. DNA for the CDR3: TGTGCCAGCAGCCGATCTAGCGGGAGGGCCCACGAGACGCAGTATTTT.

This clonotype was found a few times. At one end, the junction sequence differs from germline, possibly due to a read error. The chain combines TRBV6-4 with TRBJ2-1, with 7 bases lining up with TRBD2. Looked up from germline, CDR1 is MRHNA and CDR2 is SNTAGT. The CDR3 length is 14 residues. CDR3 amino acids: CASSDDRDYKELVF. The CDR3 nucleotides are TGTGCCAGCAGTGACGACCGGGACTATAAGGAACTGGTCTTC.

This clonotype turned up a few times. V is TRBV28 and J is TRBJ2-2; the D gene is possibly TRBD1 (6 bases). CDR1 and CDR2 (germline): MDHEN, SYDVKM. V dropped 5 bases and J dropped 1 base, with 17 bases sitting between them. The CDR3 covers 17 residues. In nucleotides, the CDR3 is TGTGCCAGCAGTCTCACCCGCATGACAGGGAACACCGGGGAGCTGTTTTTT. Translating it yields CASSLTRMTGNTGELFF.

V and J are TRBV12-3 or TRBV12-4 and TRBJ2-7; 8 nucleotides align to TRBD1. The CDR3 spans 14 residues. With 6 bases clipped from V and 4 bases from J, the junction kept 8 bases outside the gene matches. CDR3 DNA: TGTGCCAGCAGCCTACAGGGGGGCAGGTACGAGCAGTACTTC. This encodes CASSLQGGRYEQYF.

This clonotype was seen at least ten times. In nucleotides, the CDR3 is TGTGCCAGCAGTTACTTACAGGGAATGAACACCGGGGAGCTGTTTTTT. Translation: CASSYLQGMNTGELFF. The rearrangement joins TRBV6-5 to TRBJ2-2; D is possibly TRBD1 (6 bases). The length of the CDR3 is 16 residues. Per the germline V gene, CDR1 is MNHEY and CDR2 is SVGAGI. Trimming pared 1 base from V and 1 base from J, leaving 10 bases between.

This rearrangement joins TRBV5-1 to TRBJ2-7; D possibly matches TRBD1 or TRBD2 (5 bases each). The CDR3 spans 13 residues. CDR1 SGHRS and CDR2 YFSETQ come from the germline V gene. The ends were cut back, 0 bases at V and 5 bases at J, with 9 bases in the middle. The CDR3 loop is CASSLGGTHEQYF. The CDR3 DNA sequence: TGCGCCAGCAGCTTGGGGGGGACCCACGAGCAGTACTTC.

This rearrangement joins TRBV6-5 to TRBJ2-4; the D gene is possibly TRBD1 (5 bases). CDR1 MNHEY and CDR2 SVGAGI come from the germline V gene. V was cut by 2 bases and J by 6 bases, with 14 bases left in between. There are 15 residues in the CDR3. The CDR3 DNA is TGTGCCAGCAGTTACGCGTCAGGGTTCCGAAACATTCAGTACTTC. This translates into CASSYASGFRNIQYF.

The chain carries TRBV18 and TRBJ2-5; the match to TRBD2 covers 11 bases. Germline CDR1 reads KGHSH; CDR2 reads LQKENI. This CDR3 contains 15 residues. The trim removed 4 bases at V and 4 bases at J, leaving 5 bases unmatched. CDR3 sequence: CASSQRLAGIETQYF. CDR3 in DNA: TGTGCCAGCTCACAACGACTAGCGGGGATAGAGACCCAGTACTTC.

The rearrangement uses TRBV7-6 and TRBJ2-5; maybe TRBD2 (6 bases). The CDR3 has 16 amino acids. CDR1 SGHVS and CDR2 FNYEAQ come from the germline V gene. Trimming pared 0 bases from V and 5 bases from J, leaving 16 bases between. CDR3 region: CASSLASLTSSETQYF. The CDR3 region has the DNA TGTGCCAGCAGCTTAGCGTCCTTGACTAGTTCTGAGACCCAGTACTTC.

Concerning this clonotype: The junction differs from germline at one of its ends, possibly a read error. This CDR3 is CSASSELGLF. DNA for the CDR3: TGCAGTGCTAGCTCTGAACTCGGACTATTC. This chain joins TRBV20-1 and TRBJ2-1; TRBD2 might be the D (6 bases). The CDR3 has 10 amino acids. Germline V lookup: CDR1 DFQATT, CDR2 SNEGSKA (reference sequence).

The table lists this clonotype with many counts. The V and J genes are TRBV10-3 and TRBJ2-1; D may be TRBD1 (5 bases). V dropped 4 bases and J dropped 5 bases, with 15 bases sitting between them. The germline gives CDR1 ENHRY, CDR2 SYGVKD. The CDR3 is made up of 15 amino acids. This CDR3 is CAISGTGSSNNEQFF. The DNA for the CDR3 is TGTGCCATCAGTGGAACAGGTAGTTCCAACAATGAGCAGTTCTTC.

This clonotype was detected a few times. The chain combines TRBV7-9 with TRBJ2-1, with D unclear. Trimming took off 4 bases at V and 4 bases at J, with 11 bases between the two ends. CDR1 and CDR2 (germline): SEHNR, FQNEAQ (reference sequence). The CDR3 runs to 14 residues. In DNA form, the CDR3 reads TGTGCCAGCAGCTCTCGACTTGGGTACAATGAGCAGTTCTTC. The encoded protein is CASSSRLGYNEQFF.

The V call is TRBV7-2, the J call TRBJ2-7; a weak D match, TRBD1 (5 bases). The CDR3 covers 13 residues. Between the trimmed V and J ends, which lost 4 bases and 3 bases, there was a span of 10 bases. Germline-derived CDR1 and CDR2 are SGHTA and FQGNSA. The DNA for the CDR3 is TGTGCCAGCAGCTCCCGACAGAACTACGAGCAGTACTTC. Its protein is CASSSRQNYEQYF.

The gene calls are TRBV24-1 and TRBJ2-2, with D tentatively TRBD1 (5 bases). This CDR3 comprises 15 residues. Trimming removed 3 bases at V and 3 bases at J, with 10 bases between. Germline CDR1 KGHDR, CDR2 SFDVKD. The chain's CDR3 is CATSDGRDHTGELFF. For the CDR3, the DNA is TGTGCCACCAGTGATGGCAGGGATCACACCGGGGAGCTGTTTTTT.

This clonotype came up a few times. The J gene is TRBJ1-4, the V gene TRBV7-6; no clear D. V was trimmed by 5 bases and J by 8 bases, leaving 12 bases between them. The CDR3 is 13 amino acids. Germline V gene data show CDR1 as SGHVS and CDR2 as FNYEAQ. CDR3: CASSPMGLEKLFF. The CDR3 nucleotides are TGTGCCAGCAGCCCCATGGGTTTGGAAAAACTGTTTTTT.

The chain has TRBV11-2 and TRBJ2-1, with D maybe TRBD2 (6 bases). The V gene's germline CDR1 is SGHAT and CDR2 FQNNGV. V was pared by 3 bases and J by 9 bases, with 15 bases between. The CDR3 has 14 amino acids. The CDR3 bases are TGTGCCAGCAGCTTCAATTTGCGGGGAGGTGAGCAGTTCTTC. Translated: CASSFNLRGGEQFF.

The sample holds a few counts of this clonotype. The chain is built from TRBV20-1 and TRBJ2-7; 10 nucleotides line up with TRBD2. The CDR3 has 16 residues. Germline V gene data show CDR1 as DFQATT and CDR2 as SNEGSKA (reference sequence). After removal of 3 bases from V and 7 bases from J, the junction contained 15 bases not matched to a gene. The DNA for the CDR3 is TGCAGTGCTAGCTTCCCTTCTAGCGGGAGAGCGTTAGAGCAGTACTTC. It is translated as CSASFPSSGRALEQYF.

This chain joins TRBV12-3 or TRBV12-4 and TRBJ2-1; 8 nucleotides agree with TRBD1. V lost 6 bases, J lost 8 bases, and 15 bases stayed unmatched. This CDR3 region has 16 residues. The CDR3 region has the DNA TGTGCCAGCAGGAGAGGGGACAGGATGGGGTTCGATGAGCAGTTCTTC. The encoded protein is CASRRGDRMGFDEQFF.

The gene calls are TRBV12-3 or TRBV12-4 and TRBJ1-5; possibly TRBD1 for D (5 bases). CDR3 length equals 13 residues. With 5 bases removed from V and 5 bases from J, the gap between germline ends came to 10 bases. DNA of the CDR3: TGTGCCAGCAGTGTAAGGGGTCATCAGCCCCAGCATTTT. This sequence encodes CASSVRGHQPQHF.